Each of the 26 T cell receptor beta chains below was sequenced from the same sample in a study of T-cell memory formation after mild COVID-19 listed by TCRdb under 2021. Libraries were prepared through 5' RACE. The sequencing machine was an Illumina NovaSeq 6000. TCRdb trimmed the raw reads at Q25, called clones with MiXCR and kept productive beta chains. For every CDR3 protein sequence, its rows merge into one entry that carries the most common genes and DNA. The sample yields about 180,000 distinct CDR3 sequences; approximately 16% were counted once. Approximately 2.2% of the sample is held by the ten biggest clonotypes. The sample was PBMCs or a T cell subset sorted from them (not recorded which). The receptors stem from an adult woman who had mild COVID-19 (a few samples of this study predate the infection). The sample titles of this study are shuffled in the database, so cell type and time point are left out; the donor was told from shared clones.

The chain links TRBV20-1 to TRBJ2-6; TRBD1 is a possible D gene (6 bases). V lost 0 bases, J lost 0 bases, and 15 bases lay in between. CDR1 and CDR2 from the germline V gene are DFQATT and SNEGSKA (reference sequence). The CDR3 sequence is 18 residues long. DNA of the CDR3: TGCAGTGCTAGAGACCGACAGGTTATGAGCTCTGGGGCCAACGTCCTGACTTTC. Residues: CSARDRQVMSSGANVLTF.

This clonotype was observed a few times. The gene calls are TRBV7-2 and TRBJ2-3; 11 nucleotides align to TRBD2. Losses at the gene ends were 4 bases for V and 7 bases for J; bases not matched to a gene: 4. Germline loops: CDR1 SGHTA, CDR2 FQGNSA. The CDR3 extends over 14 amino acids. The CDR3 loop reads CASSSSSGRYTQYF. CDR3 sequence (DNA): TGTGCCAGCAGCTCGTCTAGCGGGAGGTATACGCAGTATTTT.

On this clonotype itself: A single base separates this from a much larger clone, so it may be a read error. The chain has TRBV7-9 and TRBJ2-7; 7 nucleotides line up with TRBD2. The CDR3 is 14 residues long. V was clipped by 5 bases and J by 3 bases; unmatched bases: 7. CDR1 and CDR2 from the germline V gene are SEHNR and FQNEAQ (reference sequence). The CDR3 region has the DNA TGTGCCAGCAGCCTAGTGGCTAGCGGCTACGAGCAGTACTTC. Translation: CASSLVASGYEQYF.

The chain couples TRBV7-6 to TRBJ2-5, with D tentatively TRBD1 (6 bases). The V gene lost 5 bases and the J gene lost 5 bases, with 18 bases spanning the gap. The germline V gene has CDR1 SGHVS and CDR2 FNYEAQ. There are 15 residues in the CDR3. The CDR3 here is CASSTPQGPGETQYF. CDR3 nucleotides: TGTGCCAGCAGCACTCCACAGGGCCCGGGGGAGACCCAGTACTTC. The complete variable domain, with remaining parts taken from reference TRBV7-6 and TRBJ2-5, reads GAGVSQSPRYKVTKRGQDVALRCDPISGHVSLYWYRQALGQGPEFLTYFNYEAQQDKSGLPNDRFSAERPEGSISTLTIQRTEQRDSAMYRCASSTPQGPGETQYFGPGTRLLVL.

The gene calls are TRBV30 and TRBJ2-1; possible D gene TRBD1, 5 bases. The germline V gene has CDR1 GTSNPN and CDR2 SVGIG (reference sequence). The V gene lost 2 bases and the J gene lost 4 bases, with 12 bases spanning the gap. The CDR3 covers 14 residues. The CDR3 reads CAWSQGKGYNEQFF. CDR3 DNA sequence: TGTGCCTGGAGTCAGGGAAAGGGTTACAATGAGCAGTTCTTC.

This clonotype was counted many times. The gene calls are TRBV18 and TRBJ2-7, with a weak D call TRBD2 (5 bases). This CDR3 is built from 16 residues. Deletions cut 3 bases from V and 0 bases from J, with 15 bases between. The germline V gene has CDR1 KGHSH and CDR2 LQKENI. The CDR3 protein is CASSPLAGPSSYEQYF. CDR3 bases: TGTGCCAGCTCACCTCTGGCGGGCCCCAGCTCCTACGAGCAGTACTTC.

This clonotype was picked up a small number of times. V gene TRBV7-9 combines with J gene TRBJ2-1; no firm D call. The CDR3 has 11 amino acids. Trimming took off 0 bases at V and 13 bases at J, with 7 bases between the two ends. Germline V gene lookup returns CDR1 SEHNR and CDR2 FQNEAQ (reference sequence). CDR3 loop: CASSLAETQFF. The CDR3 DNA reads TGTGCCAGCAGCTTAGCGGAAACTCAGTTCTTC.

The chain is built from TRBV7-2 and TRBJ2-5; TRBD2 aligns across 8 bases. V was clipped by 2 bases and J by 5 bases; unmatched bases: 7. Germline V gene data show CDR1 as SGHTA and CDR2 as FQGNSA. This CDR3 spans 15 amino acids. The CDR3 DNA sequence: TGTGCCAGCAGCTTACGGGGACTAGTGGACGAGACCCAGTACTTC. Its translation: CASSLRGLVDETQYF.

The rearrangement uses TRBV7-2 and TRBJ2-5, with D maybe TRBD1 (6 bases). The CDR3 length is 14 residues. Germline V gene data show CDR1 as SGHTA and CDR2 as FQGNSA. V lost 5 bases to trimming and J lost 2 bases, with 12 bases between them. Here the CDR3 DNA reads TGTGCCAGCAGCGCCGCAGGGGTACAAGAGACCCAGTACTTC. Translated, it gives CASSAAGVQETQYF.

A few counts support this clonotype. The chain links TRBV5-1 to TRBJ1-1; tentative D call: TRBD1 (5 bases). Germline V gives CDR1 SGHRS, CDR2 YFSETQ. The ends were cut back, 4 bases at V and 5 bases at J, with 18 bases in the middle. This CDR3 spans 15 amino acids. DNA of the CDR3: TGCGCCAGCAGCACCCTGGGGCAGGGACGGACTGAAGCTTTCTTT. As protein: CASSTLGQGRTEAFF.

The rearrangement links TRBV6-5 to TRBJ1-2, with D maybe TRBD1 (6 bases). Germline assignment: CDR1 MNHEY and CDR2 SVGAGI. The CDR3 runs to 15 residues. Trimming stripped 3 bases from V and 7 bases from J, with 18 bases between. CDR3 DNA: TGTGCCAGCAGTTATTCCACCGGGACAACGGGTGGCTACACCTTC. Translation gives CASSYSTGTTGGYTF.

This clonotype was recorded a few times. CDR3 in DNA: TGTGCCAGCAGCCAGACTTCCCGCTGGCAGTACTTC. This gives the protein CASSQTSRWQYF. This chain uses TRBV3-1 with TRBJ2-5; D unclear. The length of the CDR3 is 12 residues. CDR1 LGHDT and CDR2 YNNKEL come from the germline V gene (reference sequence). Deletions cut 3 bases from V and 11 bases from J, with 13 bases between.

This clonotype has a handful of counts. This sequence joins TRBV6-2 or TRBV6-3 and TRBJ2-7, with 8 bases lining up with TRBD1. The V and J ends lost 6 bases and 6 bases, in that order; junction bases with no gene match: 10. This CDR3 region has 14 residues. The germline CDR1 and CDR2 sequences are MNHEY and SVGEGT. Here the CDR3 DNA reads TGTGCCAGCAGCCGGACAGGGAATTTGGTCGAGCAGTACTTC. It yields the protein CASSRTGNLVEQYF.

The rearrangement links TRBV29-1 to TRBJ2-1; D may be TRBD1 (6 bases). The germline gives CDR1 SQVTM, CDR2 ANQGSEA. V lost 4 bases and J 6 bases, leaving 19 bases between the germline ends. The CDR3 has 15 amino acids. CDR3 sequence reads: CSVGTRQALGNEQFF. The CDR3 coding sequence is TGCAGCGTTGGGACTCGACAGGCTTTGGGCAATGAGCAGTTCTTC.

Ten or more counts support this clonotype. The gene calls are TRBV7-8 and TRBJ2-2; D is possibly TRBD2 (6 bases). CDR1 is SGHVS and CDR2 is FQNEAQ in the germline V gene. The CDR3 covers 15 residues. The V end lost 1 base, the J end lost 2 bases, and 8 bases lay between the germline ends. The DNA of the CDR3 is TGTGCCAGCAGCTTAGGCGGGGTTAACACCGGGGAGCTGTTTTTT. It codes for CASSLGGVNTGELFF. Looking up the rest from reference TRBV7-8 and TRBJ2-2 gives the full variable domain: GAGVSQSPRYKVAKRGQDVALRCDPISGHVSLFWYQQALGQGPEFLTYFQNEAQLDKSGLPSDRFFAERPEGSVSTLKIQRTQQEDSAVYLCASSLGGVNTGELFFGEGSRLTVL.

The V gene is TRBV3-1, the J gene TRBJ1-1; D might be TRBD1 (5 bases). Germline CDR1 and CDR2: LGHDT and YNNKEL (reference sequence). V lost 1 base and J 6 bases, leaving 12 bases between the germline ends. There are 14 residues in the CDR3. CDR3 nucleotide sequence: TGTGCCAGCAGCCAAGGGGCGGGGCTCGCTGAAGCTTTCTTT. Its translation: CASSQGAGLAEAFF.

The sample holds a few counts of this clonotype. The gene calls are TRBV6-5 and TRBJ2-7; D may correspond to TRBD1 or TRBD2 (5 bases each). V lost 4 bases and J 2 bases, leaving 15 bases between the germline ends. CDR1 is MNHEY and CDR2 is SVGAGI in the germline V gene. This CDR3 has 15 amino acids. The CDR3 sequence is CASSSGGAGPYEQYF. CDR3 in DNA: TGTGCCAGCAGTTCTGGGGGAGCAGGTCCCTACGAGCAGTACTTC.

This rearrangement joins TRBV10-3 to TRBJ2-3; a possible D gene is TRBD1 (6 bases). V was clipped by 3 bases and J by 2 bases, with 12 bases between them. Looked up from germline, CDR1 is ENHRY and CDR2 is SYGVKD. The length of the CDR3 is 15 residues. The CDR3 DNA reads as TGTGCCATCAGTGAAACAGGGATAGCCACAGATACGCAGTATTTT. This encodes CAISETGIATDTQYF.

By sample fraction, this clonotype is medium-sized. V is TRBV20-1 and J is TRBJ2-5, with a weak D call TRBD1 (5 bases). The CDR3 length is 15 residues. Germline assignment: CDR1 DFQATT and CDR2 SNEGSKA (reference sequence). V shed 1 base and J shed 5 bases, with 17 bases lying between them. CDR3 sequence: CSARVVGAVAETQYF. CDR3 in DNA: TGCAGTGCTAGAGTCGTAGGGGCGGTTGCGGAGACCCAGTACTTC.

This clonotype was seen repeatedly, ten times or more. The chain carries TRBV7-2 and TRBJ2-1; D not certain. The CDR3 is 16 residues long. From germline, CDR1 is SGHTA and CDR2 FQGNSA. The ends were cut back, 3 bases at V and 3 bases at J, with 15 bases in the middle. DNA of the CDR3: TGTGCCAGCAGCTTCCGACGCCTAACCAACTACAATGAGCAGTTCTTC. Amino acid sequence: CASSFRRLTNYNEQFF.

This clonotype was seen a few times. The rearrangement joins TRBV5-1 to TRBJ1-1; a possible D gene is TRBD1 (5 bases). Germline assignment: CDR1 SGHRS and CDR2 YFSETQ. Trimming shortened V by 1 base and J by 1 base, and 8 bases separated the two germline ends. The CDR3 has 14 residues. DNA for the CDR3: TGCGCCAGCAGCTTGTGGCAGGGGAACACTGAAGCTTTCTTT. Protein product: CASSLWQGNTEAFF.

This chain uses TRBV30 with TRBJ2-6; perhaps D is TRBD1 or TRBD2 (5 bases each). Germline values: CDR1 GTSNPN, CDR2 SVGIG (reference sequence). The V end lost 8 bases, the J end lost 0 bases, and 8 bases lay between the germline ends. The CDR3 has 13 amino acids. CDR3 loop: CAQRGSGANVLTF. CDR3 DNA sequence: TGTGCCCAGAGGGGCTCTGGGGCCAACGTCCTGACTTTC.

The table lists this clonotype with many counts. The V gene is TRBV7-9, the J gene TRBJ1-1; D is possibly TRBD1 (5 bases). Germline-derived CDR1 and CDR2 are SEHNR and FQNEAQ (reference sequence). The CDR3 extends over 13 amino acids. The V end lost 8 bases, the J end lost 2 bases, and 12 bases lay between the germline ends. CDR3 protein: CASSPRGNTEAFF. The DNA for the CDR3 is TGTGCCAGCTCACCACGGGGCAACACTGAAGCTTTCTTT.

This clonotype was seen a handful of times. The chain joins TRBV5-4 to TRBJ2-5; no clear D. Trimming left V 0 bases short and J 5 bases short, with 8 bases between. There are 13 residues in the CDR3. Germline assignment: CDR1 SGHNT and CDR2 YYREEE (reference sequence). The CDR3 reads CASSLGQVETQYF. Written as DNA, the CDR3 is TGTGCCAGCAGCTTGGGGCAGGTGGAGACCCAGTACTTC.

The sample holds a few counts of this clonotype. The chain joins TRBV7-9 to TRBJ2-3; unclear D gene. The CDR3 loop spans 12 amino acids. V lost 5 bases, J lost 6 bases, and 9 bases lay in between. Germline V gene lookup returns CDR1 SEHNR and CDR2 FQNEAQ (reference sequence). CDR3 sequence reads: CASSVIGDTQYF. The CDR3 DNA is TGTGCCAGCAGCGTAATCGGGGATACGCAGTATTTT.

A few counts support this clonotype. CDR3: CSARTSEFSTDTQYF. In DNA form, the CDR3 reads TGCAGTGCTCGGACTAGCGAGTTTAGCACAGATACGCAGTATTTT. The chain carries TRBV20-1 and TRBJ2-3; TRBD2 agrees at 9 bases. Losses at the gene ends were 5 bases for V and 0 bases for J; bases not matched to a gene: 6. Germline V lookup: CDR1 DFQATT, CDR2 SNEGSKA (reference sequence). This CDR3 spans 15 amino acids.